This paragraph covers one T cell receptor beta chain sequence. The V gene's germline CDR1 is LNHNV and CDR2 YYDKDF (reference sequence). V lost 4 bases and J lost 0; bases outside the gene matches: 9. The CDR3 loop spans 18 amino acids. This record comes from a study of CD8 T cells in Susac syndrome. It was with random hexamers that 0.5 to 1 ug RNA was reverse transcribed. Amplification of TCR beta CDR3 across 54 Vbeta and 13 Jbeta was performed with immunoSEQ multiplex PCR. TCRdb reprocessed the immunoSEQ multiplex PCR reads with MiXCR, giving one entry per CDR3 protein. The sample yields 120,000 or so distinct CDR3 sequences, around 95% seen once.

The V gene is TRBV15, the J gene TRBJ1-5; 10 bases align to TRBD1. This receptor was obtained from a human donor in good health. The sample consisted of CD4+ T cells from PBMCs. CDR3 nucleotide sequence: TGTGCCACCAGCAACCGGGACAGGGGATGGGGTAGCAATCAGCCCCAGCATTTT. This encodes CATSNRDRGWGSNQPQHF. Looking up the rest from reference TRBV15 and TRBJ1-5 gives the full variable domain: DAMVIQNPRYQVTQFGKPVTLSCSQTLNHNVMYWYQQKSSQAPKLLFHYYDKDFNNEADTPDNFQSRRPNTSFCFLDIRSPGLGDTAMYLCATSNRDRGWGSNQPQHFGDGTRLSIL.